The sequence of this TCR beta chain was determined in a study of shared clonotypes between healthy human individuals. Study in general: CD4 naive and CD4 memory each took three plates per donor, while CD8 naive took two and CD8 memory one. Study-level points and caveats: The represented genetic and exposure-history diversity was limited by the small number of donors. Estimated clonotype richness was generally higher in naive than memory subsets.

Study donors comprised healthy, HIV-negative adults devoid of recent acute infection or vaccination. V was trimmed by 6 bases and J by 4 bases, leaving 15 bases between them. The CDR3 length is 15 residues. CDR1 and CDR2 (germline): ENHRY, SYGVKD. Note on this clone: Its antigen is as yet unknown.

Clones were read by immunoSEQ multiplex PCR, and TCRdb kept only the in-frame ones, dropping some. The data contain roughly 1 million clones, under 80% of them singletons. Sample: memory CD4+ T cells sorted from blood. As for subset: CD45RA-negative fraction. The chain links TRBV10-3 to TRBJ2-2; D unclear. This clonotype originated in a man aged 18 to 29 in good health. CDR3 nucleotide sequence: TGTGCCATCAGCCCCCCGCTCACGGGCACCGGGGAGCTGTTTTTT. Amino acids: CAISPPLTGTGELFF.